Described below is a single T cell receptor beta chain sequence and its context. This clone was picked up one time. Its binding antigen is unknown. Per-base qualities were not stored, and no clone one base away is much larger. The germline V gene yields SGDLS for CDR1 and YYNGEE for CDR2. The CDR3 starts with the cysteine, ends with the phenylalanine, and has 12 residues. Of all the DNA, just the CDR3 is kept, 36 bases in frame from base 1. V is clipped by 3 bases and J by 8 bases, and the sequence between their germline boundaries is 11 bases long. At one collaborating source in Seattle, patients were enrolled during active infection and were followed longitudinally through the course of disease. The collaborating institutions used their own protocols to collect whole blood in K2EDTA tubes. For TCRbeta analysis, collaborators shipped samples as frozen whole blood, isolated PBMCs, or DNA extracted from either of those sample types.

The source of the sample is a study of blood T cell repertoires in COVID-19 (dated by TCRdb to about 2020). About the study as a whole: Collaborator samples came from the United States, Italy and Spain and covered acute and convalescent phases of COVID-19. The samples were drawn from the first 160 participants of the ongoing ImmuneRACE study and from 1,254 subjects provided by 6 global collaborators. Sample metadata almost always included a de-identified subject ID, COVID-19 status, age in years and sex. The prospective study material was composed of cDNA or gDNA derived from T cells, B-cell-depleted T cells, or PBMCs. A freely available public database, intended as a resource for researchers studying the immune response to SARS-CoV-2, is where the repertoires were released. Subjects who had been exposed to COVID-19, were actively infected with it, or had recovered from it provided the deeply sampled blood TCRbeta repertoires that made up the dataset. Where available, HLA class I and class II types were taken from metadata supplied by the sample provider and were not determined by assay-based typing. Study-wide findings and limitations: The amount of clinical and demographic metadata varied by source and participant and was provided uncurated.

TCRbeta CDR3 regions were amplified from genomic DNA by means of the immunoSEQ Assay, a bias-controlled multiplex PCR. As for the authors' bioinformatics: Within the assay, amplification of reference gene primers was used to estimate how many nucleated cells each sample contained. To quantify the absolute abundance of each unique TCRbeta CDR3 rearrangement, sequence reads were collapsed and filtered. For each sample, productive Simpson clonality was calculated as the square root of Simpson's diversity index across productive rearrangements. In TCRdb, the immuneACCESS table is reduced to in-frame sequences with V and J assigned. These tables do not hold every clone; where another copy was compared, an unresolved V gene accounts for under half, and the others remain unexplained. Clonal size and the V and J genes are those of that table, whereas D and trimming came from the DNA. The sample table shows 250,000 to 400,000 clones, and approximately 89% are seen once. Jointly, the top ten make up 1.5% to 2% of the sample.

Material for sequencing was peripheral blood. This clonotype originated in a woman younger than 45 with COVID-19, enrolled during active disease. The chain links TRBV9 with TRBJ1-2, and the D gene may be TRBD1, 5 bases matching. This receptor has the CDR3 CASSDGALGYTF. At the DNA level, the sequence is TGTGCCAGCAGCGATGGGGCATTGGGCTACACCTTC.